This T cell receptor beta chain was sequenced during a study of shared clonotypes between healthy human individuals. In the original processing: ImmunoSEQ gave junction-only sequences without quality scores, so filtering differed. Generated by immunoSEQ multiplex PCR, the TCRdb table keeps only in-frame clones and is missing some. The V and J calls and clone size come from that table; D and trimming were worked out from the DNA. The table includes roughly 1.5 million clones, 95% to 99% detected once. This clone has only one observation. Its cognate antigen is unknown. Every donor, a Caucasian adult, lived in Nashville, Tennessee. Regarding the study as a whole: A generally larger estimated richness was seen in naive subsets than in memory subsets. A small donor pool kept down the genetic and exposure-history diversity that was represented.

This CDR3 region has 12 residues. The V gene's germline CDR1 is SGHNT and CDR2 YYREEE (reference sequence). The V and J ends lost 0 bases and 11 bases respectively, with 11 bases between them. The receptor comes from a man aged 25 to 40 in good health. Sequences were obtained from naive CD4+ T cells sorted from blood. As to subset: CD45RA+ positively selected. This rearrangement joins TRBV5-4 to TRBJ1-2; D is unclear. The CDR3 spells CASSLDNLIYTF. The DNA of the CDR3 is TGTGCCAGCAGCTTGGATAATTTAATATACACCTTC.